The rows below give T cell receptor beta chains drawn from one sample of a study of early T cells in non-severe SARS-CoV-2 infection. TCRdb reanalysed the 5' RACE reads using MiXCR and keeps one entry per CDR3 protein. The sample lists roughly 47,000 distinct CDR3 sequences; 5.5% to 6.5% were seen once. The sequencing used whole blood, collected at baseline. All receptors derive from an adult who was a healthcare worker with PCR-confirmed SARS-CoV-2 infection or an uninfected control (not recorded which). CDR3s include the opening cysteine and the closing phenylalanine or tryptophan. The D gene is left open where the match is weak. Only some rows state a clone size, as once, few, many or a class for expanded clones.

TRBV20-1	.	many	TRBJ2-6	CSARDTISGANVLTF	TGCAGTGCTAGGGACACCATCTCTGGGGCCAACGTCCTGACTTTC
TRBV20-1	TRBD1	few	TRBJ1-5	CSASQGDQPQHF	TGCAGTGCTAGCCAGGGGGATCAGCCCCAGCATTTT
TRBV7-2	TRBD2	many	TRBJ2-1	CASSLEGLAARFF	TGTGCCAGCAGCTTGGAAGGACTAGCCGCTAGGTTCTTC
TRBV7-8	.	few	TRBJ2-1	CASSLTFSNEQFF	TGTGCCAGCAGCCTGACTTTTTCTAATGAGCAGTTCTTC
TRBV20-1	TRBD2	.	TRBJ2-7	CSARETGSGVYEQYF	TGCAGTGCTAGAGAAACGGGTAGCGGGGTCTACGAGCAGTACTTC
TRBV21-1	.	many	TRBJ1-1	CASSKGARQGARTEAFF	TGTGCCAGCAGCAAAGGGGCTCGACAGGGGGCGCGAACTGAAGCTTTCTTT
TRBV29-1	.	.	TRBJ2-7	CSVSQDFSYEQYF	TGCAGCGTTTCCCAGGACTTTTCCTACGAGCAGTACTTC
TRBV5-1	.	many	TRBJ1-1	CASSARQRNTEAFF	TGCGCCAGCAGCGCCCGACAGAGGAACACTGAAGCTTTCTTT
TRBV5-1	.	.	TRBJ2-5	CASSWGTGTKEETQYF	TGCGCCAGCAGCTGGGGGACCGGGACAAAGGAAGAGACCCAGTACTTC
TRBV4-2	.	many	TRBJ2-1	CASSQVKAGVGDEQFF	TGTGCCAGCAGCCAAGTTAAGGCAGGGGTGGGGGATGAGCAGTTCTTC
TRBV7-2	TRBD1	.	TRBJ2-1	CASSLRDRGSYNEQFF	TGTGCCAGCAGCTTAAGGGACAGGGGATCCTACAATGAGCAGTTCTTC
TRBV27	.	few	TRBJ1-5	CASRMTRTVYSNQPQHF	TGTGCCAGCAGAATGACAAGGACTGTATATAGCAATCAGCCCCAGCATTTT
TRBV6-2/TRBV6-3	.	many	TRBJ1-2	CASSQPVGGYTF	TGTGCCAGCAGCCAGCCAGTAGGAGGCTACACCTTC
TRBV12-3/TRBV12-4	.	many	TRBJ2-1	CASSPKLGYNEQFF	TGTGCCAGCAGTCCAAAGCTTGGGTACAATGAGCAGTTCTTC
TRBV11-2	TRBD1	.	TRBJ2-1	CASSPGQGVYREQFF	TGTGCCAGCAGCCCGGGACAGGGAGTGTATCGTGAGCAGTTCTTC
TRBV6-1	.	few	TRBJ2-1	CASSGGGNSYNEQFF	TGTGCCAGCAGTGGAGGGGGGAACTCCTACAATGAGCAGTTCTTC
TRBV28	TRBD2	few	TRBJ2-1	CASSSPAAGARNEQFF	TGTGCCAGCAGTTCGCCCGCAGCGGGGGCTCGCAATGAGCAGTTCTTC
TRBV7-8	.	many	TRBJ1-1	CASSPTGFEAFF	TGTGCCAGCAGCCCGACAGGTTTTGAAGCTTTCTTT
TRBV7-9	.	few	TRBJ1-1	CASSLVRTDEAFF	TGTGCCAGCAGCTTAGTCCGTACGGATGAAGCTTTCTTT
TRBV29-1	TRBD1	.	TRBJ1-4	CSAGDRIEKLFF	TGCAGCGCCGGGGACAGGATAGAAAAACTGTTTTTT
TRBV28	.	.	TRBJ2-3	CASSKSQGLGSTDTQYF	TGTGCCAGCAGTAAGTCACAGGGTTTGGGGAGCACAGATACGCAGTATTTT
TRBV4-3	.	.	TRBJ2-7	CASSQGRSTTYEQYF	TGCGCCAGCAGCCAGGGCCGCTCCACTACCTACGAGCAGTACTTC
TRBV3-1	.	few	TRBJ1-1	CASSQEGARNTEAFF	TGTGCCAGCAGCCAAGAGGGGGCCAGGAACACTGAAGCTTTCTTT
TRBV4-3	TRBD2	.	TRBJ2-1	CASSQDPSGGLRGEQFF	TGCGCCAGCAGCCAAGATCCTAGCGGGGGGCTAAGGGGTGAGCAGTTCTTC
TRBV12-3/TRBV12-4	TRBD2	many	TRBJ2-3	CASSLSGGDTDTQYF	TGTGCCAGCAGTTTAAGCGGGGGGGACACAGATACGCAGTATTTT
TRBV4-1	.	many	TRBJ1-5	CASSQGWSGGSNQPQHF	TGCGCCAGCAGCCAGGGATGGTCCGGAGGGAGCAATCAGCCCCAGCATTTT
TRBV20-1	TRBD1	many	TRBJ1-1	CSGGAGGAGTEAFF	TGCAGTGGAGGGGCAGGGGGCGCGGGGACTGAAGCTTTCTTT
TRBV6-5	.	many	TRBJ1-6	CASRGQSNNSPLHF	TGTGCCAGCAGGGGACAATCCAATAATTCACCCCTCCACTTT
TRBV6-6	TRBD2	many	TRBJ2-1	CASSYPSLLERGGNEQFF	TGTGCCAGCAGTTACCCATCCCTCTTGGAGCGGGGGGGCAATGAGCAGTTCTTC
TRBV7-3	.	few	TRBJ2-6	CASSLMATSSGANVLTF	TGTGCCAGCAGCTTAATGGCTACGAGCTCTGGGGCCAACGTCCTGACTTTC
TRBV18	.	.	TRBJ2-3	CASSLLERDTQYF	TGTGCCAGCTCACTGCTGGAAAGGGATACGCAGTATTTT